This TCR beta chain was profiled in a study of blood T cell repertoires in COVID-19. At the level of the study: Samples of COVID-19 (acute and convalescent) were obtained from the United States, Italy and Spain.

CDR1 and CDR2 (germline): SGHTA, FQGNSA. The CDR3 totals 17 residues. J gave up 5 bases and V 2 bases, and 11 bases lay outside the gene matches. Produced via immunoSEQ multiplex PCR; TCRdb's table is partial and in-frame only. The table records a few hundred thousand clones, around 90% of them present only once. Participants' reported clinical history set cohort assignment. V and J are TRBV7-2 and TRBJ2-5; 10 nucleotides agree with TRBD1. This receptor was obtained from a woman younger than 45 who had recovered from COVID-19. Sequenced input: PBMCs or T cells enriched from blood (not recorded which). As DNA, the CDR3 is TGTGCCAGCAGCTTAAACGCCGGGACAGGGGCTGCGGAGACCCAGTACTTC. Translation gives CASSLNAGTGAAETQYF. Full variable domain (rest looked up from reference TRBV7-2 and TRBJ2-5): GAGVSQSPSNKVTEKGKDVELRCDPISGHTALYWYRQSLGQGLEFLIYFQGNSAPDKSGLPSDRFSAERTGGSVSTLTIQRTQQEDSAVYLCASSLNAGTGAAETQYFGPGTRLLVL.